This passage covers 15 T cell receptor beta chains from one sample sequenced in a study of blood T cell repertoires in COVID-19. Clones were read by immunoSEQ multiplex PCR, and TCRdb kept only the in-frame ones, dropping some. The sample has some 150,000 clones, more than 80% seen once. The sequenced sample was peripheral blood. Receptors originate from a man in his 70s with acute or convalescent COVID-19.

CDR3: CASSSRYEQYF. CDR3 DNA: TGTGCCAGCAGCTCCAGATACGAGCAGTACTTC. The chain combines TRBV5-4 with TRBJ2-7; no clear D. V lost 3 bases and J lost 4, with 5 bases in between. Germline V gene sequence: CDR1 SGHNT, CDR2 YYREEE (reference sequence). This CDR3 spans 11 amino acids.

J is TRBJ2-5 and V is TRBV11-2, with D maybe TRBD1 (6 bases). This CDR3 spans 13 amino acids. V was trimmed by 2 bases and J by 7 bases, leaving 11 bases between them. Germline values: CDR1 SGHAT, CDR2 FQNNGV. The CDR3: CASSLNRDGTQYF. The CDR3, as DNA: TGTGCCAGCAGCTTAAACAGGGACGGGACCCAGTACTTC.

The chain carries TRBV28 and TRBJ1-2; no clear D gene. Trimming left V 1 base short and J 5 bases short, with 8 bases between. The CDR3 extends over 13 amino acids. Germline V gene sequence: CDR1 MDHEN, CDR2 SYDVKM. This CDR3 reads CASSLSAPYGYTF. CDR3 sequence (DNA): TGTGCCAGCAGTTTATCCGCGCCTTATGGCTACACCTTC.

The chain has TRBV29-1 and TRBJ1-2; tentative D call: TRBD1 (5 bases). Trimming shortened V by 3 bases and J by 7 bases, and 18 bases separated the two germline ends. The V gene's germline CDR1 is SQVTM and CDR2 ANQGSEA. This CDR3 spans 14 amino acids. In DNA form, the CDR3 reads TGCAGCGTTGATTGGACAACCCGTAATCTTGGCTACACCTTC. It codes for CSVDWTTRNLGYTF.

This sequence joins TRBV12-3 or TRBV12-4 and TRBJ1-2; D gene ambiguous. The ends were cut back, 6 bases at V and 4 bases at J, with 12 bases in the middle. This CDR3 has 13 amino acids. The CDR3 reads CASSQASFYGYTF. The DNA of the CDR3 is TGTGCCAGCAGCCAAGCCTCCTTCTATGGCTACACCTTC.

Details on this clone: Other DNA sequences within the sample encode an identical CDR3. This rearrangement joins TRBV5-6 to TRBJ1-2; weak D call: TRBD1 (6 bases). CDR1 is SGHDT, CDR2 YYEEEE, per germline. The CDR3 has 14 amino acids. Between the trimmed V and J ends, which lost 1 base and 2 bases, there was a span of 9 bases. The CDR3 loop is CASSLTGRNYGYTF. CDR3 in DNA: TGTGCCAGCAGCTTGACAGGGCGAAACTATGGCTACACCTTC.

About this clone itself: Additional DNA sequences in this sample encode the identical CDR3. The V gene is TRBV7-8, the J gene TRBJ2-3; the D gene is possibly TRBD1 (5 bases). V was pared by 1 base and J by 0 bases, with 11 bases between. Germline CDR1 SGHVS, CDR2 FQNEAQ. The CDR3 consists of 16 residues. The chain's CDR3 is CASSLVTGRSTDTQYF. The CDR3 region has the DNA TGTGCCAGCAGCTTAGTTACAGGACGCAGCACAGATACGCAGTATTTT.

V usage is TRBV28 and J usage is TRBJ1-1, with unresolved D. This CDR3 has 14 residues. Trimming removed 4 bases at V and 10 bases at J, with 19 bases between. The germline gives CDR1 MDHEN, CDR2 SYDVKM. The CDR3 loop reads CASSSHSGEVIAFF. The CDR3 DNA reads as TGTGCCAGCAGTTCGCATTCTGGGGAGGTTATAGCTTTCTTT.

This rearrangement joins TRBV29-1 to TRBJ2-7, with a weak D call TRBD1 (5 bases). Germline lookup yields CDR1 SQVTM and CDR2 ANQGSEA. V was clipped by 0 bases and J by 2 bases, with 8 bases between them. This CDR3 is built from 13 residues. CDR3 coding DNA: TGCAGCGTTGAAGACGACAGAACCTACGAGCAGTACTTC. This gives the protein CSVEDDRTYEQYF.

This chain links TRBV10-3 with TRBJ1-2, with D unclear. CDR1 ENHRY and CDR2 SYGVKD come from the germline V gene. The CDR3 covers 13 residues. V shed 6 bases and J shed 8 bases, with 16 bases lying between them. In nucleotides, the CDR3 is TGTGCCATCAGCCCGGGTCCACAAGAAGGCTACACCTTC. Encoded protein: CAISPGPQEGYTF.

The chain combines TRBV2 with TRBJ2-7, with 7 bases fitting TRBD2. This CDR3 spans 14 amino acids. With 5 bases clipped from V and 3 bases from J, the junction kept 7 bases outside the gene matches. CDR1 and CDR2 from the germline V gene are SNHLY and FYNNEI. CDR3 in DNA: TGTGCCAGCAGTTACGGGAGGATTAACTACGAGCAGTACTTC. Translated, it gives CASSYGRINYEQYF.

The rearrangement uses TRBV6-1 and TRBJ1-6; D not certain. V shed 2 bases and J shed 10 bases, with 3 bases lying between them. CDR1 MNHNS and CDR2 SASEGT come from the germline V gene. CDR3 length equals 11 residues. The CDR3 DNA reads TGTGCCAGCAGTGAACTCTCACCCCTCCACTTT. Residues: CASSELSPLHF.

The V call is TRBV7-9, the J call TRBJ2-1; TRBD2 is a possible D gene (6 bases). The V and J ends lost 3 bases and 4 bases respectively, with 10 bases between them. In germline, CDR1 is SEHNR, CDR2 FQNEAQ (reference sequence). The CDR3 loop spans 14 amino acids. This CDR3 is CASSLAGPYNEQFF. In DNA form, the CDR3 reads TGTGCCAGCAGCTTGGCGGGACCATACAATGAGCAGTTCTTC. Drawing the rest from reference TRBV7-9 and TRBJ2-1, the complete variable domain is DTGVSQNPRHKITKRGQNVTFRCDPISEHNRLYWYRQTLGQGPEFLTYFQNEAQLEKSRLLSDRFSAERPKGSFSTLEIQRTEQGDSAMYLCASSLAGPYNEQFFGPGTRLTVL.

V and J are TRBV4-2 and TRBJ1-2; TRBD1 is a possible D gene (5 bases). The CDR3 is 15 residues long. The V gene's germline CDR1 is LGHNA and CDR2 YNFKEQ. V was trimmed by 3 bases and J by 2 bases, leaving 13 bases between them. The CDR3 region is CASSQSDSFNYGYTF. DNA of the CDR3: TGTGCCAGCAGCCAGTCCGACAGCTTCAACTATGGCTACACCTTC.

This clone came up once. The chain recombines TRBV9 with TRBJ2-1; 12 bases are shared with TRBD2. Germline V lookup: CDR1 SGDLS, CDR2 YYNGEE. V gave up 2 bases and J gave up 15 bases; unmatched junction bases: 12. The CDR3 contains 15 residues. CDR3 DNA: TGTGCCAGCAGCGTTGCGCTAGCGGGGGGGGTTCGTCTGTTCTTC. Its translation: CASSVALAGGVRLFF.